These 29 T cell receptor beta chains came from one sample sequenced in a study of T cell repertoires in cytomegalovirus infection. TCRdb re-derived calls from the reads in MiXCR, one entry per CDR3 protein. This table holds more than 400,000 distinct CDR3 sequences, 26% found once. Input material: PBMCs. Receptor source: a human donor in good health (CMV status not recorded). Some clones in this sample may be carry-over from other donors' samples.

This chain links TRBV7-3 with TRBJ2-1, with 15 bases lining up with TRBD2. The germline V gene has CDR1 SGHTA and CDR2 FQGTGA. J was trimmed by 7 bases and V by 3 bases; bases with no gene match: 10. The CDR3 has 18 amino acids. In nucleotides, the CDR3 is TGTGCCAGCAGCTTGGATCCGGGACTAGCGGGAGGAGGGAATGAGCAGTTCTTC. It translates to CASSLDPGLAGGGNEQFF.

This chain connects TRBV28 to TRBJ2-7; 8 bases agree with TRBD2. Germline loops: CDR1 MDHEN, CDR2 SYDVKM. The CDR3 has 14 amino acids. Trimming cost V 4 bases and J 6 bases; bases outside gene matches: 8. CDR3 amino acids: CASSSGLGQVEQYV. The CDR3 DNA is TGTGCCAGCAGTTCGGGACTAGGACAAGTCGAGCAGTACGTC.

This clonotype came up a few times. The V call is TRBV20-1, the J call TRBJ2-7, with 15 bases lining up with TRBD2. The V gene's germline CDR1 is DFQATT and CDR2 SNEGSKA (reference sequence). The V and J ends lost 6 bases and 7 bases, in that order; junction bases with no gene match: 7. The CDR3 extends over 14 amino acids. Here the CDR3 reads CSASGTSGRIEQYF. The CDR3 DNA sequence: TGCAGTGCCTCCGGGACTAGCGGGAGGATTGAGCAGTACTTC.

This clonotype was seen at least ten times. The V gene is TRBV7-9, the J gene TRBJ1-1; D gene unclear. The CDR3 extends over 10 amino acids. Trimming took 2 bases from V and 5 from J, leaving 0 bases between them. CDR1 and CDR2 (germline): SEHNR, FQNEAQ (reference sequence). The CDR3 loop reads CASSLTEAFF. The CDR3 DNA reads as TGTGCCAGCAGCTTAACTGAAGCTTTCTTT. The full variable domain, completed using reference TRBV7-9 and TRBJ1-1, is DTGVSQNPRHKITKRGQNVTFRCDPISEHNRLYWYRQTLGQGPEFLTYFQNEAQLEKSRLLSDRFSAERPKGSFSTLEIQRTEQGDSAMYLCASSLTEAFFGQGTRLTVV.

V usage is TRBV6-2 or TRBV6-3 and J usage is TRBJ1-5, with D possibly matching TRBD1 (5 bases). The CDR3 covers 14 residues. Trimming pared 0 bases from V and 6 bases from J, leaving 9 bases between. The V gene's germline CDR1 is MNHEY and CDR2 SVGEGT. CDR3 sequence reads: CASSYSQGTQPQHF. Here the CDR3 DNA reads TGTGCCAGCAGTTACTCGCAGGGTACTCAGCCCCAGCATTTT.

This clonotype appeared a few times. The chain combines TRBV5-1 with TRBJ2-2, with D possibly TRBD2 on 5 matching bases. Germline V CDR1 and CDR2: SGHRS, YFSETQ. CDR3 length: 15 amino acids. V was clipped by 4 bases and J by 2 bases, with 12 bases between them. CDR3 sequence reads: CASSPGSGNTGELFF. The DNA for the CDR3 is TGCGCCAGCAGCCCCGGAAGCGGTAACACCGGGGAGCTGTTTTTT.

At least ten counts were recorded for this clonotype. The chain has TRBV7-2 and TRBJ1-2; a weak D match, TRBD1 (5 bases). Germline CDR1 reads SGHTA; CDR2 reads FQGNSA. V was trimmed by 4 bases and J by 8 bases, leaving 11 bases between them. The CDR3 totals 12 residues. The CDR3 DNA reads TGTGCCAGCAGCTATGTCTCAGGGGGCTACACCTTC. It translates to CASSYVSGGYTF.

The rearrangement joins TRBV4-3 to TRBJ1-2; the match to TRBD1 covers 10 bases. This CDR3 is 17 amino acids long. J gave up 1 base and V 0 bases, and 5 bases lay outside the gene matches. The germline CDR1 and CDR2 sequences are LGHNA and YSLEER. The CDR3, as DNA: TGCGCCAGCAGCCAAGACCCCGGGACAGGGGATAACTATGGCTACACCTTC. It is translated as CASSQDPGTGDNYGYTF.

The rearrangement links TRBV3-1 to TRBJ1-3; possible D gene TRBD1, 6 bases. Trimming took 8 bases from V and 2 from J, leaving 13 bases between them. CDR1 is LGHDT, CDR2 YNNKEL, per germline (reference sequence). The CDR3 runs to 14 residues. As DNA, the CDR3 is TGTGCCAGCCAATTTGGGGGCACTGGAAACACCATATATTTT. This gives the protein CASQFGGTGNTIYF. The whole variable domain, remainder taken from reference TRBV3-1 and TRBJ1-3, is DTAVSQTPKYLVTQMGNDKSIKCEQNLGHDTMYWYKQDSKKFLKIMFSYNNKELIINETVPNRFSPKSPDKAHLNLHINSLELGDSAVYFCASQFGGTGNTIYFGEGSWLTVV.

The chain couples TRBV5-1 to TRBJ2-1; 9 bases are shared with TRBD1. Trimming cost V 0 bases and J 8 bases; bases outside gene matches: 3. The CDR3 sequence is 14 residues long. Germline lookup yields CDR1 SGHRS and CDR2 YFSETQ. The CDR3 nucleotides read TGCGCCAGCAGCTTGGGACAGGGGGTCGATGAGCAGTTCTTC. Translating gives CASSLGQGVDEQFF.

The table lists this clonotype with a count of one. The V call is TRBV19, the J call TRBJ2-7; D remains unclear. Germline lookup yields CDR1 LNHDA and CDR2 SQIVND (reference sequence). Deletions cut 3 bases from V and 0 bases from J, with 9 bases between. The CDR3 extends over 14 amino acids. The CDR3 DNA follows: TGTGCCAGTAGTATGAGGACGCCCTCCTACGAGCAGTACTTC. Protein sequence: CASSMRTPSYEQYF.

Of note for this clonotype: A clone one base away is much larger, so this may be a read error. Lacking the conserved final phenylalanine or tryptophan, this CDR3 likely reflects a read error. The chain is built from TRBV7-6 and TRBJ2-1; TRBD2 aligns across 8 bases. Germline lookup yields CDR1 SGHVS and CDR2 FNYEAQ. The ends lost 5 bases at V and 9 bases at J; junction bases unmatched: 12. The CDR3 runs 15 residues. Here the CDR3 reads CASSPKPGLVTEQFL. CDR3 DNA: TGTGCCAGCAGCCCTAAACCGGGACTAGTGACTGAGCAGTTCTTA.

This clonotype was seen a handful of times. The chain uses TRBV7-6 and TRBJ2-1; 13 bases agree with TRBD2. The germline V gene has CDR1 SGHVS and CDR2 FNYEAQ. CDR3 length: 13 residues. Unmatched junction bases numbered 2, after V lost 10 bases and J lost 5 bases. CDR3 coding DNA: TGTGCCACCGGACTAGCGGGAGACAATGAGCAGTTCTTC. This sequence encodes CATGLAGDNEQFF.

The CDR3 spells CASSHQGESEQYV. CDR3 bases: TGTGCCAGCAGCCACCAGGGGGAGAGCGAGCAGTACGTC. V usage is TRBV7-9 and J usage is TRBJ2-7; 7 bases are a match to TRBD1. The length of the CDR3 is 13 residues. Losses at the gene ends were 5 bases for V and 6 bases for J; bases not matched to a gene: 7. Germline V gives CDR1 SEHNR, CDR2 FQNEAQ (reference sequence).

The chain carries TRBV7-9 and TRBJ2-5; 10 bases are a match to TRBD2. The CDR3 sequence is 18 residues long. Trimming at V came to 1 base and at J to 2 bases, leaving 10 bases not matched to a gene. CDR1 is SEHNR, CDR2 FQNEAQ, per germline (reference sequence). CDR3 coding DNA: TGTGCCAGCAGCTTAGTTCTAGCGGGAGTGGATCGGCAAGAGACCCAGTACTTC. It is translated as CASSLVLAGVDRQETQYF.

The chain joins TRBV30 to TRBJ1-1; the D is unclear. V dropped 4 bases and J dropped 10 bases, with 13 bases sitting between them. Germline V gene sequence: CDR1 GTSNPN, CDR2 SVGIG (reference sequence). The CDR3 is 11 residues long. DNA for the CDR3: TGTGCCTGGACCAACGGGCTTCTAGCTTTCTTT. It is translated as CAWTNGLLAFF.

The genes are TRBV19 and TRBJ2-5, with D maybe TRBD1 (5 bases). Trimming pared 2 bases from V and 3 bases from J, leaving 16 bases between. Germline CDR1 reads LNHDA; CDR2 reads SQIVND (reference sequence). The CDR3 length is 16 residues. The CDR3 coding sequence is TGTGCCAGTAGTATAAGGCCAACAGGTGTAAAAGAGACCCAGTACTTC. Protein: CASSIRPTGVKETQYF. Together with reference TRBV19 and TRBJ2-5, the CDR3 gives the full variable domain: DGGITQSPKYLFRKEGQNVTLSCEQNLNHDAMYWYRQDPGQGLRLIYYSQIVNDFQKGDIAEGYSVSREKKESFPLTVTSAQKNPTAFYLCASSIRPTGVKETQYFGPGTRLLVL.

V usage is TRBV20-1 and J usage is TRBJ1-5, with 9 bases that match TRBD1. The J segment lost 5 bases and the V segment lost 6 bases, leaving 8 bases of the junction unmatched. Looked up from germline, CDR1 is DFQATT and CDR2 is SNEGSKA (reference sequence). This CDR3 is built from 14 residues. CDR3 loop: CSASKDRGDQPQHF. Written as DNA, the CDR3 is TGCAGTGCCTCGAAGGACAGGGGAGATCAGCCCCAGCATTTT.

This clonotype was seen only a few times. The V and J genes are TRBV7-3 and TRBJ2-1, with 7 bases identical to TRBD1. Germline CDR1 and CDR2: SGHTA and FQGTGA. The CDR3 contains 15 residues. The trim removed 4 bases at V and 2 bases at J, leaving 5 bases unmatched. The CDR3 sequence is CASSSQGTTYNEQFF. For the CDR3, the DNA is TGTGCCAGCAGCTCACAGGGGACCACCTACAATGAGCAGTTCTTC.

This clonotype has just a few counts. The chain has TRBV10-2 and TRBJ2-7, with D tentatively TRBD1 (6 bases). Deletions cut 6 bases from V and 1 base from J, with 7 bases between. The CDR3 covers 12 residues. Germline CDR1 WSHSY, CDR2 SAAADI. The CDR3 is CASRDRSYEQYV. The CDR3, as DNA: TGCGCCAGCAGGGACAGATCCTACGAGCAGTACGTC.

The CDR3: CASSPGTSGSRGTQYF. DNA of the CDR3: TGTGCCAGCAGCCCCGGGACTAGCGGGAGTCGTGGTACGCAGTATTTT. V is TRBV28 and J is TRBJ2-3; 14 bases map to TRBD2. CDR1 MDHEN and CDR2 SYDVKM come from the germline V gene. Trimming cost V 6 bases and J 8 bases; bases outside gene matches: 10. The CDR3 consists of 16 residues.

In this sample, this clonotype turned up many times. J is TRBJ1-2 and V is TRBV28; D gene unclear. Germline values: CDR1 MDHEN, CDR2 SYDVKM. There are 16 residues in the CDR3. The V end was cut by 5 bases, the J end by 7 bases, with 23 bases between. The CDR3 loop is CASSPTRPAGSSGYTF. The CDR3 nucleotides read TGTGCCAGCAGTCCAACACGCCCGGCGGGCTCTAGTGGCTACACCTTC.

A single count supports this clonotype. The gene calls are TRBV6-6 and TRBJ1-4, with D perhaps TRBD1 (5 bases). The ends were cut back, 5 bases at V and 2 bases at J, with 24 bases in the middle. The CDR3 is 19 residues long. CDR1 and CDR2 from the germline V gene are MNHNY and SVGAGI (reference sequence). The CDR3 loop reads CASSHMPPGPGVTNEKLFF. For the CDR3, the DNA is TGTGCCAGCAGTCACATGCCCCCGGGACCGGGCGTTACTAATGAAAAACTGTTTTTT.

CDR3 DNA sequence: TGTGCCAGCAGTATCCGGGCCACGAACACTGAAGCTTTCTTT. This encodes CASSIRATNTEAFF. The chain combines TRBV6-8 with TRBJ1-1; D is undetermined. This CDR3 spans 14 amino acids. Per the germline V gene, CDR1 is MNHGY and CDR2 is SAAAGT. V was trimmed by 5 bases and J by 1 base, leaving 11 bases between them.

The rearrangement uses TRBV20-1 and TRBJ2-3; tentative D call: TRBD2 (5 bases). Germline V gene lookup returns CDR1 DFQATT and CDR2 SNEGSKA (reference sequence). This CDR3 is 15 amino acids long. The germline V and J ends were trimmed by 0 bases and 1 base, with 11 bases remaining between them. In DNA form, the CDR3 reads TGCAGTGCTAGAGATCTAAGCGGAGGCACAGATACGCAGTATTTT. This codes for CSARDLSGGTDTQYF.

The chain joins TRBV7-9 to TRBJ2-5, with D perhaps matching TRBD2 (5 bases). CDR1 SEHNR and CDR2 FQNEAQ come from the germline V gene (reference sequence). CDR3 length: 13 residues. V was clipped by 7 bases and J by 2 bases, with 11 bases between them. In DNA, the CDR3 is TGTGCCAGCAAGGCCCAGCGGCAAGAGACCCAGTACTTC. Protein sequence: CASKAQRQETQYF.

This rearrangement joins TRBV6-2 or TRBV6-3 to TRBJ2-4, with TRBD1 identical over 10 bases. V shed 4 bases, J shed 7 bases, and the junction held 1 base outside the gene matches. The CDR3 sequence is 13 residues long. CDR1 MNHEY and CDR2 SVGEGT come from the germline V gene. CDR3 residues: CASSSGQGNIQYF. The CDR3 DNA follows: TGTGCCAGCAGTTCGGGACAGGGGAACATTCAGTACTTC.

V usage is TRBV19 and J usage is TRBJ1-3, with a weak D call TRBD1 (6 bases). CDR3 length: 13 residues. V was clipped by 7 bases and J by 4 bases, with 11 bases between them. CDR1 and CDR2 (germline): LNHDA, SQIVND (reference sequence). The CDR3 region has the DNA TGTGCCAGTAACCGGGGGACAGGAAACACCATATATTTT. This codes for CASNRGTGNTIYF.

This clonotype was found many times. V usage is TRBV11-2 and J usage is TRBJ1-3; 7 positions match TRBD1. Germline V lookup: CDR1 SGHAT, CDR2 FQNNGV. The CDR3 sequence is 14 residues long. With V trimmed by 6 bases and J by 3 bases, 5 bases remained unmatched. Written as DNA, the CDR3 is TGTGCCAGCAGACCCGACAGGGTTGGAAACACCATATATTTT. This codes for CASRPDRVGNTIYF.